This T cell receptor (beta chain) originates from a study of T cell repertoires in cytomegalovirus infection (dated by TCRdb to the late 2010s). About the investigation overall: Donor HLA type was relevant to the analysis, as public TCR beta signatures indicated carriage of CMV infection together with the matching HLA type. What the work shows at the level of the full study, not this receptor alone: Cumulative frequency of public TCR beta family members discriminated carriers of CMV infection plus the relevant HLA type in this cohort and an independent approximately 350-donor cohort. The ex vivo response was dominated by HLA-C-restricted CMV-specific TCR beta clonotypes, and the single most frequent clonotype in two of eight donors was supplied by these HLA-C-restricted clonotypes.

CDR3 length: 18 amino acids, cysteine to phenylalanine. The DNA shown is the 54-base CDR3, in frame from base 1. The germline V gene specifies SGHVS as CDR1 and FNYEAQ as CDR2. In the case of this clonotype: Its antigen has not been determined. At one end the junction does not follow the germline gene, possibly because of a read error.

TCRdb shows the sequencer as Illumina HiSeq 1500. TCRdb reran the public reads through fastp at Q25 and MiXCR, keeping productive beta chains. Entries that share a CDR3 protein sequence are merged under the most common genes and DNA. Present in this sample are some 600,000 distinct CDR3 sequences, approximately 25% of which were seen just once. The top ten clones comprise 6.5% to 10% of the sample. This receptor chain uses TRBV7-6 and TRBJ2-5, with TRBD2 matching 7 junction bases. Sequencing was performed on CD8+ T cells from PBMCs. This TCR was sampled from a human donor in good health (CMV status not recorded). Some clones in this sample may be carry-over from other donors' samples. The CDR3 reads as follows: CASNLAAPNWGGQETQYF. The DNA reads TGTGCCAGCAACTTAGCTGCCCCAAATTGGGGGGGACAAGAGACCCAGTACTTC. With all but the CDR3 taken from the reference TRBV7-6 and TRBJ2-5 genes, the full variable domain is: GAGVSQSPRYKVTKRGQDVALRCDPISGHVSLYWYRQALGQGPEFLTYFNYEAQQDKSGLPNDRFSAERPEGSISTLTIQRTEQRDSAMYRCASNLAAPNWGGQETQYFGPGTRLLVL.